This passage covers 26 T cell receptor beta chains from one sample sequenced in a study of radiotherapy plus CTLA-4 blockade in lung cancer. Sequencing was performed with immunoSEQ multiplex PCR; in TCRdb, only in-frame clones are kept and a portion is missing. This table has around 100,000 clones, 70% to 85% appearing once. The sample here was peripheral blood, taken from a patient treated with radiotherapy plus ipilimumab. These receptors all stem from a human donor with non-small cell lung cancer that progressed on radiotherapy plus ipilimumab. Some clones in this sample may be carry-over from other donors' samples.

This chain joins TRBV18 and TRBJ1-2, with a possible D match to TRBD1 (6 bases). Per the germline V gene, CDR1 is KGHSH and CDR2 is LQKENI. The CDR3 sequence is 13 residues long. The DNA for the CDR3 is TGTCTCTCCGGACAGTCCGAGGGCTATGGCTACACCTTC. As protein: CLSGQSEGYGYTF.

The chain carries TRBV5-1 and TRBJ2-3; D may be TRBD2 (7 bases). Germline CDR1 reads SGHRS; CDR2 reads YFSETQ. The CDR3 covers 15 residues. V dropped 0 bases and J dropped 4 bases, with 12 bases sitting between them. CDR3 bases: TGCGCCAGCAGCTTGGCTGGGGGGGCCGCAGATACGCAGTATTTT. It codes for CASSLAGGAADTQYF.

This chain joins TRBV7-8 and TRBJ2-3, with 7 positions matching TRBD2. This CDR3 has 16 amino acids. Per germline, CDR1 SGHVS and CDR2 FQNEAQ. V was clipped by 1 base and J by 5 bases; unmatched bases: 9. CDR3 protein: CASSLGVPGGLDTQYF. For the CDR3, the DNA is TGTGCCAGCAGCTTAGGAGTCCCCGGGGGGTTAGATACGCAGTATTTT.

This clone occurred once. The CDR3 DNA reads as TGTGCCAGCAGCTTGCACATGGAGCGAGGGTTAATGTGGAAGCAGTACTTC. Its protein is CASSLHMERGLMWKQYF. V is TRBV5-5 and J is TRBJ2-7; the D gene is possibly TRBD2 (5 bases). CDR1 SGHKS and CDR2 YYEKEE come from the germline V gene (reference sequence). This CDR3 spans 17 amino acids. V shed 1 base and J shed 8 bases, with 25 bases lying between them.

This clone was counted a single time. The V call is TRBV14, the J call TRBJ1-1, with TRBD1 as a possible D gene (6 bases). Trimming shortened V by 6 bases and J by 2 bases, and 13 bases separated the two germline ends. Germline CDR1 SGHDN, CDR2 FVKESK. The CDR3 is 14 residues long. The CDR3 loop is CASRRDRYNTEAFF. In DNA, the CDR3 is TGTGCCAGCAGACGTGACAGGTACAACACTGAAGCTTTCTTT.

DNA for the CDR3: TGTGCCTGGAGTACCCGACTTGGGGCTGGGGATGGCTACACCTTC. As protein: CAWSTRLGAGDGYTF. This chain links TRBV30 with TRBJ1-2, with D possibly being TRBD1 (5 bases). The CDR3 is made up of 15 amino acids. The germline V gene has CDR1 GTSNPN and CDR2 SVGIG (reference sequence). Trimming cost V 2 bases and J 6 bases, with 19 bases left between them.

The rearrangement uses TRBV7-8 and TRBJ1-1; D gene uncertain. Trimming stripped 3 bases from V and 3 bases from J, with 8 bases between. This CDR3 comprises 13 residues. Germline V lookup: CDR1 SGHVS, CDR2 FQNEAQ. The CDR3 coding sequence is TGTGCCAGCAGCTTTGTCCAGGACACTGAAGCTTTCTTT. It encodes CASSFVQDTEAFF.

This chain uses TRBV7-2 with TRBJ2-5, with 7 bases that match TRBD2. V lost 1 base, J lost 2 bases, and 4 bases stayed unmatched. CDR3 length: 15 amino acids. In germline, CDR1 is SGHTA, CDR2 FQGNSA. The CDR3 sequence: CASSLVGLEQETQYF. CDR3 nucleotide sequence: TGTGCCAGCAGCTTAGTTGGACTAGAGCAAGAGACCCAGTACTTC.

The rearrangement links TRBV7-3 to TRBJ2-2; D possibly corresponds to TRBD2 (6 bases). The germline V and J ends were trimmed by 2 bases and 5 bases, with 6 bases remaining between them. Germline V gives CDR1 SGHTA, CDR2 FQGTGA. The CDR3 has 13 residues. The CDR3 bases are TGTGCCAGCAGCTTACGGGGGACCGGGGAGCTGTTTTTT. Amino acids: CASSLRGTGELFF.

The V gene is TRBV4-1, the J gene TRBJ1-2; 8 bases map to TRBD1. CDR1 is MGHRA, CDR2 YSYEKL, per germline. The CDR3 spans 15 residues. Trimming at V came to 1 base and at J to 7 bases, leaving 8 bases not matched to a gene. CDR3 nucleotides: TGCGCCAGCAGCCAAGTTCAGGGGGCTCGTAGTGGCTACACCTTC. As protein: CASSQVQGARSGYTF.

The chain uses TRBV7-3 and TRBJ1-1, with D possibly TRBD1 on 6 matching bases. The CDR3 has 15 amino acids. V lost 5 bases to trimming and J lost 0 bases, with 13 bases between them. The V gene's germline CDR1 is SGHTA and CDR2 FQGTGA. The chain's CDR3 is CASSLGQFMNTEAFF. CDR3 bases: TGTGCCAGCAGCCTTGGACAGTTTATGAACACTGAAGCTTTCTTT.

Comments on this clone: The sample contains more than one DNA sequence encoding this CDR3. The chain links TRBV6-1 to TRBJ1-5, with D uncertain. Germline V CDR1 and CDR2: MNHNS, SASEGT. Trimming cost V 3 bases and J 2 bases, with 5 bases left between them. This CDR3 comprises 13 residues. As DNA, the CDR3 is TGTGCCAGCAGTGAGGACGGCAATCAGCCCCAGCATTTT. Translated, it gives CASSEDGNQPQHF.

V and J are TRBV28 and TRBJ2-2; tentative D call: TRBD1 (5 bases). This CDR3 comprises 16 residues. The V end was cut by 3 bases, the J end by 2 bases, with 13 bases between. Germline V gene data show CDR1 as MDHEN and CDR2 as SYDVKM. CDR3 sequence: CASSFSAGLNTGELFF. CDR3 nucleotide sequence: TGTGCCAGCAGTTTCTCGGCAGGGCTCAACACCGGGGAGCTGTTTTTT. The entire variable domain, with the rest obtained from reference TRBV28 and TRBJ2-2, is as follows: DVKVTQSSRYLVKRTGEKVFLECVQDMDHENMFWYRQDPGLGLRLIYFSYDVKMKEKGDIPEGYSVSREKKERFSLILESASTNQTSMYLCASSFSAGLNTGELFFGEGSRLTVL.

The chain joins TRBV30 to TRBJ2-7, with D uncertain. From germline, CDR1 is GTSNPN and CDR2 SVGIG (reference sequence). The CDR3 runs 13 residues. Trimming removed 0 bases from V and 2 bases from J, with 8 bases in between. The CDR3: CAWSVGSTYEQYF. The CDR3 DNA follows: TGTGCCTGGAGTGTGGGATCCACCTACGAGCAGTACTTC.

The CDR3 coding sequence is TGTGCCAGCAACCCTTTCGGCTCTGGAAACACCATATATTTT. The encoded protein is CASNPFGSGNTIYF. The V gene is TRBV7-2, the J gene TRBJ1-3, with no clear D. Trimming removed 7 bases from V and 0 bases from J, with 10 bases in between. Germline V CDR1 and CDR2: SGHTA, FQGNSA. The CDR3 is 14 amino acids. The full variable domain, its missing parts supplied by reference TRBV7-2 and TRBJ1-3, is GAGVSQSPSNKVTEKGKDVELRCDPISGHTALYWYRQSLGQGLEFLIYFQGNSAPDKSGLPSDRFSAERTGGSVSTLTIQRTQQEDSAVYLCASNPFGSGNTIYFGEGSWLTVV.

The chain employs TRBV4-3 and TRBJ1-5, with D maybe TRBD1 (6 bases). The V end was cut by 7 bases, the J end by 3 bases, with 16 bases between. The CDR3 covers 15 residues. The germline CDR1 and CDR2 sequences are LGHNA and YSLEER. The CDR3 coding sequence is TGCGCCAGCACCCCCGACCGGGGGCTCAATCAGCCCCAGCATTTT. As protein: CASTPDRGLNQPQHF.

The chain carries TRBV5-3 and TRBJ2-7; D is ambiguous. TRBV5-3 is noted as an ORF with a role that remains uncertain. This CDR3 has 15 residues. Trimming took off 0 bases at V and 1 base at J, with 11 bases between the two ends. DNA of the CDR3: TGTGCCAGAAGCTTGGTCCTCCGTATGTCCTACGAGCAGTACTTC. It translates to CARSLVLRMSYEQYF.

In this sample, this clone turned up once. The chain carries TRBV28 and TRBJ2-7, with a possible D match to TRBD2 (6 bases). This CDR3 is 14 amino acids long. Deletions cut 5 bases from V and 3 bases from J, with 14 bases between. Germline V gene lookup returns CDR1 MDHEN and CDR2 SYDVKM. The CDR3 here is CASSIYGGNYEQYF. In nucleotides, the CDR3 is TGTGCCAGCAGTATATACGGGGGTAACTACGAGCAGTACTTC.

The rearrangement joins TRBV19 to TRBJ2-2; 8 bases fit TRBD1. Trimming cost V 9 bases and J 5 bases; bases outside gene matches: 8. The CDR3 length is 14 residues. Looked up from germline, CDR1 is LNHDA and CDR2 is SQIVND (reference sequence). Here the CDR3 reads CASLRDRRTGELFF. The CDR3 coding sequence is TGTGCCAGCCTTCGGGACAGGAGAACCGGGGAGCTGTTTTTT.

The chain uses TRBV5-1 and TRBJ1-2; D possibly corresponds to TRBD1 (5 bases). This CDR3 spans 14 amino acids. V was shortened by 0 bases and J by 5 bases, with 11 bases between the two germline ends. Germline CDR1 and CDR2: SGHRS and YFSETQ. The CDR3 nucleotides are TGCGCCAGCAGCTTGGGGGGCAGGGCTTATGGCTACACCTTC. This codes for CASSLGGRAYGYTF.

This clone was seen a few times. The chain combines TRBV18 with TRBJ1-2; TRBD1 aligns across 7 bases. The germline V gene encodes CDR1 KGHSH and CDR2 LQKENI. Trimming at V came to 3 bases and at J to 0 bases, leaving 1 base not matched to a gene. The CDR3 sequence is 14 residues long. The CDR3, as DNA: TGTGCCAGCTCACCCGGGACAGCTAACTATGGCTACACCTTC. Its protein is CASSPGTANYGYTF.

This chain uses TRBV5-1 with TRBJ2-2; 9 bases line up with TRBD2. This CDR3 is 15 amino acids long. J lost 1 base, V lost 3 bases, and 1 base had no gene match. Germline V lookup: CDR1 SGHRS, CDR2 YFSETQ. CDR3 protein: CASSSRGGNTGELFF. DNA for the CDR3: TGCGCCAGCAGCTCGCGGGGGGGGAACACCGGGGAGCTGTTTTTT. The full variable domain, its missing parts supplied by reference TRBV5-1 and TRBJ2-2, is KAGVTQTPRYLIKTRGQQVTLSCSPISGHRSVSWYQQTPGQGLQFLFEYFSETQRNKGNFPGRFSGRQFSNSRSEMNVSTLELGDSALYLCASSSRGGNTGELFFGEGSRLTVL.

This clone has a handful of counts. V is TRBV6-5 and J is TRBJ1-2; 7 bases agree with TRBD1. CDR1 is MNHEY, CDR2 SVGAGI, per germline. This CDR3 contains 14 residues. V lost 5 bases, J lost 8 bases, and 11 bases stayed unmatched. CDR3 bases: TGTGCCAGCAGTCACCAGGGACAGCGCGGGGGCTACACCTTC. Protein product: CASSHQGQRGGYTF.

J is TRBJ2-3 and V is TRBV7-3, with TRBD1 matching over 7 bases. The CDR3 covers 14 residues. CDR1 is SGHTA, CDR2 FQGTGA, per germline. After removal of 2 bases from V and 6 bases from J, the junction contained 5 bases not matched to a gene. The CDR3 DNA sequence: TGTGCCAGCAGCTTAGCCGGGACAGATGATACGCAGTATTTT. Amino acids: CASSLAGTDDTQYF. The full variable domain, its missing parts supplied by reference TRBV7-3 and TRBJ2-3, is GAGVSQTPSNKVTEKGKYVELRCDPISGHTALYWYRQSLGQGPEFLIYFQGTGAADDSGLPNDRFFAVRPEGSVSTLKIQRTERGDSAVYLCASSLAGTDDTQYFGPGTRLTVL.

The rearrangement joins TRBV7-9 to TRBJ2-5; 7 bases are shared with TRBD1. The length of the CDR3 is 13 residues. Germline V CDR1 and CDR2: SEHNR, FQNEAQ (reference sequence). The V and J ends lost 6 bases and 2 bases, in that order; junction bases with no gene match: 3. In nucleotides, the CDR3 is TGTGCCAGCAGACGACAGGGACAAGAGACCCAGTACTTC. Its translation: CASRRQGQETQYF.

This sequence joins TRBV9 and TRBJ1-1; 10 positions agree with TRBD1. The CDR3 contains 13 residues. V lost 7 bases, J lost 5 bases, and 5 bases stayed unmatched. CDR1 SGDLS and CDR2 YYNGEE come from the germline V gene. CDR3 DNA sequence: TGTGCCAGCCGGGGACAGGGGAGAACTGAAGCTTTCTTT. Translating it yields CASRGQGRTEAFF. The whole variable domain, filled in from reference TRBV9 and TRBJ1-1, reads DSGVTQTPKHLITATGQRVTLRCSPRSGDLSVYWYQQSLDQGLQFLIQYYNGEERAKGNILERFSAQQFPDLHSELNLSSLELGDSALYFCASRGQGRTEAFFGQGTRLTVV.